The T cell receptor beta chain under discussion was sequenced for a study of cytomegalovirus exposure and HLA in healthy donors. V gave up 1 base and J gave up 2 bases, with 15 bases separating them. The CDR3 consists of 16 residues. CDR1 LNHDA and CDR2 SQIVND come from the germline V gene (reference sequence). 13 Jbeta primers and 60 Vbeta primers were used for the PCR. The method was immunoSEQ multiplex PCR; TCRdb's version includes in-frame clones alone and lacks a portion of them. Found here are around 200,000 clones, 75% to 90% of them singletons; the top ten hold 0.5% to 0.8%. The sample comprised PBMCs. This receptor was obtained from a boy younger than 18 in good health and CMV-seronegative. The gene calls are TRBV19 and TRBJ2-7, with D uncertain. DNA of the CDR3: TGTGCCAGTAGTATAGTTGTCCAGGAAGAAACCTACGAGCAGTACTTC. Translating gives CASSIVVQEETYEQYF.